Below are 19 T cell receptor beta chains sequenced from a single sample in a study of T cell responses to AZD1222 COVID-19 vaccine. The protocol was immunoSEQ multiplex PCR, while the TCRdb copy is restricted to in-frame clones and leaves out a portion. Seen here are about 130,000 clones, around 85% observed once, and the top ten hold about 1.5%. This sample comprised peripheral blood, obtained on day 0 of AZD1222 vaccination. The receptor set was obtained from an adult in good health.

This clone was detected once. V gene TRBV5-1 combines with J gene TRBJ2-5, with D perhaps matching TRBD1 (7 bases). CDR3 length: 15 amino acids. Germline-derived CDR1 and CDR2 are SGHRS and YFSETQ. V was shortened by 1 base and J by 1 base, with 11 bases between the two germline ends. CDR3 residues: CASSLMQGGQETQYF. Here the CDR3 DNA reads TGCGCCAGCAGCTTGATGCAGGGGGGCCAAGAGACCCAGTACTTC.

This chain links TRBV27 with TRBJ2-7; possible D gene TRBD2, 6 bases. Trimming shortened V by 2 bases and J by 7 bases, and 15 bases separated the two germline ends. The germline CDR1 and CDR2 sequences are MNHEY and SMNVEV (reference sequence). This CDR3 region has 14 residues. CDR3 DNA sequence: TGTGCCAGCAGTTTAGGGGGGACCGCGGGGGAGCAGTACTTC. This sequence encodes CASSLGGTAGEQYF.

Here the CDR3 DNA reads TGTGCCAGCAGTCGGGGGGGGGCGAGGGAGACCCAGTACTTC. This codes for CASSRGGARETQYF. The V gene is TRBV6-5, the J gene TRBJ2-5; TRBD2 matches at 8 bases. Per germline, CDR1 MNHEY and CDR2 SVGAGI. The CDR3 is 14 amino acids. J lost 5 bases, V lost 5 bases, and 7 bases had no gene match.

The chain carries TRBV14 and TRBJ2-7, with 12 bases aligning to TRBD2. J lost 7 bases, V lost 3 bases, and 19 bases had no gene match. Germline CDR1 is SGHDN and CDR2 is FVKESK. This CDR3 spans 19 amino acids. The CDR3 nucleotides are TGTGCCAGCAGCCACCTTGGACCTAGCGGGAGGGCCTTAGGTAGGGAGCAGTACTTC. Translation: CASSHLGPSGRALGREQYF. The variable domain in full, completed from reference TRBV14 and TRBJ2-7, reads EAGVTQFPSHSVIEKGQTVTLRCDPISGHDNLYWYRRVMGKEIKFLLHFVKESKQDESGMPNNRFLAERTGGTYSTLKVQPAELEDSGVYFCASSHLGPSGRALGREQYFGPGTRLTVT.

The rearrangement links TRBV2 to TRBJ2-7; D might be TRBD2 (7 bases). CDR1 SNHLY and CDR2 FYNNEI come from the germline V gene. The CDR3 runs 13 residues. Trimming shortened V by 6 bases and J by 5 bases, and 14 bases separated the two germline ends. CDR3 coding DNA: TGTGCCAGCAGCCGGGGGGCCATCAACGAGCAGTACTTC. Translating it yields CASSRGAINEQYF.

The chain joins TRBV3-1 (or the pseudogene TRBV3-2) to TRBJ2-7, with 9 nucleotides matching TRBD2. The CDR3 length is 15 residues. Germline V gene data show CDR1 as LGHDT and CDR2 as YNNKEL (reference sequence). V shed 3 bases, J shed 5 bases, and the junction held 8 bases outside the gene matches. CDR3 loop: CASSHSVAGVNEQYF. The CDR3 DNA reads TGTGCCAGCAGCCACTCCGTAGCGGGAGTGAACGAGCAGTACTTC.

The chain carries TRBV28 and TRBJ2-7; D gene unclear. Trimming removed 2 bases from V and 3 bases from J, with 11 bases in between. The CDR3 is 14 amino acids. Germline values: CDR1 MDHEN, CDR2 SYDVKM. The CDR3: CASSLLGRNYEQYF. CDR3 bases: TGTGCCAGCAGTTTACTGGGCAGAAACTACGAGCAGTACTTC.

The chain has TRBV7-6 and TRBJ2-6; D is unclear. The CDR3 is 17 residues long. Germline CDR1 reads SGHVS; CDR2 reads FNYEAQ. The V end lost 0 bases, the J end lost 0 bases, and 9 bases lay between the germline ends. The DNA of the CDR3 is TGTGCCAGCAGCTTAGCGGCGTCCGGCTCTGGGGCCAACGTCCTGACTTTC. This codes for CASSLAASGSGANVLTF.

The chain is built from TRBV5-8 and TRBJ1-3; D unclear. Germline CDR1 reads SGHTS; CDR2 reads YDEGEE. The CDR3 contains 17 residues. V lost 0 bases and J 0 bases, leaving 13 bases between the germline ends. CDR3 nucleotides: TGTGCCAGCAGCTTGGTAAAGGGTCGTGCCTCTGGAAACACCATATATTTT. Its protein is CASSLVKGRASGNTIYF.

The chain recombines TRBV19 with TRBJ2-3; D uncertain. CDR3 length: 14 amino acids. The germline CDR1 and CDR2 sequences are LNHDA and SQIVND (reference sequence). The V end was cut by 4 bases, the J end by 2 bases, with 10 bases between. The DNA of the CDR3 is TGTGCCAGTAGTACCCGACCGACCACAGATACGCAGTATTTT. It is translated as CASSTRPTTDTQYF. The full variable domain, in which reference TRBV19 and TRBJ2-3 provide the parts outside the CDR3, is DGGITQSPKYLFRKEGQNVTLSCEQNLNHDAMYWYRQDPGQGLRLIYYSQIVNDFQKGDIAEGYSVSREKKESFPLTVTSAQKNPTAFYLCASSTRPTTDTQYFGPGTRLTVL.

V usage is TRBV24-1 and J usage is TRBJ2-3; D may be TRBD2 (6 bases). The germline V gene encodes CDR1 KGHDR and CDR2 SFDVKD. The V and J ends lost 1 base and 4 bases respectively, with 11 bases between them. The CDR3 has 15 residues. The CDR3 here is CATSDLGGLADTQYF. In DNA form, the CDR3 reads TGTGCCACCAGTGATTTAGGAGGGCTTGCAGATACGCAGTATTTT.

The J gene is TRBJ1-1, the V gene TRBV6-1; TRBD1 agrees at 12 bases. This CDR3 contains 16 residues. Per the germline V gene, CDR1 is MNHNS and CDR2 is SASEGT. V lost 4 bases, J lost 5 bases, and 8 bases stayed unmatched. CDR3 region: CASSAGTGGFGTEAFF. CDR3 nucleotide sequence: TGTGCCAGCAGTGCGGGGACAGGGGGCTTTGGGACTGAAGCTTTCTTT.

The chain uses TRBV7-2 and TRBJ2-7; the match to TRBD2 covers 8 bases. V lost 5 bases and J lost 3; bases outside the gene matches: 6. The CDR3 sequence is 14 residues long. From germline, CDR1 is SGHTA and CDR2 FQGNSA. CDR3 amino acids: CASSVATSGYEQYF. In DNA form, the CDR3 reads TGTGCCAGCAGCGTGGCCACTAGCGGCTACGAGCAGTACTTC.

The CDR3 DNA reads as TGCAGCCTCTATCCTCGGGGTCAGCCCCAGCATTTT. It yields the protein CSLYPRGQPQHF. The chain is built from TRBV29-1 and TRBJ1-5; D is undetermined. Per the germline V gene, CDR1 is SQVTM and CDR2 is ANQGSEA. The CDR3 is made up of 12 amino acids. V lost 8 bases, J lost 6 bases, and 14 bases lay in between. The full variable domain, completed using reference TRBV29-1 and TRBJ1-5, is SAVISQKPSRDICQRGTSLTIQCQVDSQVTMMFWYRQQPGQSLTLIATANQGSEATYESGFVIDKFPISRPNLTFSTLTVSNMSPEDSSIYLCSLYPRGQPQHFGDGTRLSIL.

This clone turned up a few times. The CDR3 protein is CASRTQPSGNTIYF. In DNA form, the CDR3 reads TGCGCCAGCCGGACGCAACCCTCTGGAAACACCATATATTTT. This chain joins TRBV5-1 and TRBJ1-3; D is uncertain. The CDR3 is 14 residues long. Germline V gene sequence: CDR1 SGHRS, CDR2 YFSETQ. Trimming stripped 7 bases from V and 0 bases from J, with 11 bases between.

The V call is TRBV5-8, the J call TRBJ1-1, with 10 bases aligning to TRBD1. Germline values: CDR1 SGHTS, CDR2 YDEGEE. The length of the CDR3 is 13 residues. After removal of 7 bases from V and 6 bases from J, the junction contained 6 bases not matched to a gene. CDR3 bases: TGTGCCAGCGTACGGGACAGGGGACCTGAAGCTTTCTTT. It specifies CASVRDRGPEAFF. Full variable domain (outside the CDR3, taken from reference TRBV5-8 and TRBJ1-1): EAGVTQSPTHLIKTRGQQATLRCSPISGHTSVYWYQQALGLGLQFLLWYDEGEERNRGNFPPRFSGRQFPNYSSELNVNALELEDSALYLCASVRDRGPEAFFGQGTRLTVV.

In its sample, this clone was seen once. This chain joins TRBV6-6 and TRBJ2-7; no firm D call. The germline V gene encodes CDR1 MNHNY and CDR2 SVGAGI (reference sequence). The ends were cut back, 1 base at V and 1 base at J, with 8 bases in the middle. The CDR3 consists of 14 residues. The CDR3 sequence is CASSYLGGSYEQYF. Here the CDR3 DNA reads TGTGCCAGCAGTTACTTGGGCGGATCCTACGAGCAGTACTTC.

The chain employs TRBV6-5 and TRBJ1-6; D is ambiguous. The CDR3 is 15 residues long. The germline V and J ends were trimmed by 5 bases and 10 bases, with 18 bases remaining between them. CDR1 MNHEY and CDR2 SVGAGI come from the germline V gene. The CDR3 sequence: CASSPRVSSGSPLHF. Written as DNA, the CDR3 is TGTGCCAGCAGTCCACGGGTATCTTCGGGATCACCCCTCCACTTT.

The chain recombines TRBV5-6 with TRBJ2-3; 15 bases are a match to TRBD2. The V gene end was trimmed by 4 bases and the J gene end by 6 bases; junction bases not matched to a gene: 3. CDR1 is SGHDT and CDR2 is YYEEEE in the germline V gene. The CDR3 totals 15 residues. This CDR3 is CASSPGTSGRDTQYF. The CDR3 coding sequence is TGTGCCAGCAGCCCCGGGACTAGCGGGAGGGATACGCAGTATTTT.